This passage covers 21 T cell receptor beta chains from one sample sequenced in a study of OX40 agonist ivuxolimab in advanced cancers. Repertoires were generated with immunoSEQ multiplex PCR, while TCRdb's copy carries only in-frame clones and drops some. Altogether roughly 50,000 clones are present, roughly 89% being singletons, with the ten largest covering roughly 30%. The sequenced sample was CD4+ or CD8+ T cells sorted from blood, obtained in a trial of the OX40 agonist ivuxolimab. The receptors stem from an adult with an advanced solid tumor such as melanoma, head and neck, liver or kidney cancer.

The chain has TRBV6-1 and TRBJ1-3; 11 nucleotides match TRBD1. V lost 6 bases to trimming and J lost 4 bases; unmatched junction nucleotides: 5. This CDR3 comprises 15 residues. From germline, CDR1 is MNHNS and CDR2 SASEGT. This chain's CDR3 is CASSGQGATGNTIYF. The CDR3, as DNA: TGTGCCAGCAGCGGACAGGGGGCTACCGGAAACACCATATATTTT.

The chain carries TRBV15 and TRBJ2-5; 7 nucleotides agree with TRBD2. This CDR3 spans 14 amino acids. The V gene's germline CDR1 is LNHNV and CDR2 YYDKDF (reference sequence). With 4 bases clipped from V and 9 bases from J, the junction kept 11 bases outside the gene matches. CDR3 sequence: CATSNVRGEWAQYF. CDR3 coding DNA: TGTGCCACCAGCAATGTACGGGGGGAGTGGGCCCAGTACTTC.

The chain links TRBV6-5 to TRBJ2-7, with TRBD1 matching 7 bases. J was trimmed by 0 bases and V by 5 bases; bases with no gene match: 7. Germline CDR1 MNHEY, CDR2 SVGAGI. The CDR3 has 15 amino acids. Here the CDR3 reads CASSQGTVLSYEQYF. The CDR3, as DNA: TGTGCCAGCAGTCAAGGGACAGTCCTCTCCTACGAGCAGTACTTC.

Here the CDR3 reads CASSIDSYEQYF. For the CDR3, the DNA is TGTGCCAGCAGTATAGACAGCTACGAGCAGTACTTC. This chain uses TRBV6-5 with TRBJ2-7; D might be TRBD1 (5 bases). In germline, CDR1 is MNHEY, CDR2 SVGAGI. V shed 5 bases and J shed 3 bases, with 8 bases lying between them. The length of the CDR3 is 12 residues.

The chain combines TRBV9 with TRBJ2-7; 7 nucleotides line up with TRBD2. The germline gives CDR1 SGDLS, CDR2 YYNGEE. The CDR3 spans 15 residues. Unmatched junction bases numbered 9, after V lost 0 bases and J lost 6 bases. CDR3 nucleotide sequence: TGTGCCAGCAGCGTAGCCGGGGGGAGGTTGGCCGAGCAGTACTTC. Translating it yields CASSVAGGRLAEQYF.

The rearrangement links TRBV14 to TRBJ2-1; tentative D call: TRBD2 (5 bases). The germline V and J ends were trimmed by 1 base and 5 bases, with 12 bases remaining between them. The germline CDR1 and CDR2 sequences are SGHDN and FVKESK. CDR3 length: 15 amino acids. The CDR3 spells CASSQAFPGNNEQFF. In nucleotides, the CDR3 is TGTGCCAGCAGCCAAGCCTTCCCGGGGAACAATGAGCAGTTCTTC. Full variable domain (missing parts from reference TRBV14 and TRBJ2-1): EAGVTQFPSHSVIEKGQTVTLRCDPISGHDNLYWYRRVMGKEIKFLLHFVKESKQDESGMPNNRFLAERTGGTYSTLKVQPAELEDSGVYFCASSQAFPGNNEQFFGPGTRLTVL.

The rearrangement links TRBV28 to TRBJ2-7; D might be TRBD1 (5 bases). The germline gives CDR1 MDHEN, CDR2 SYDVKM. CDR3 size: 14 residues. V lost 2 bases, J lost 2 bases, and 10 bases lay in between. In nucleotides, the CDR3 is TGTGCCAGCAGTTTAGACCAGGGCCCCTACGAGCAGTACTTC. This gives the protein CASSLDQGPYEQYF. The variable domain in full, completed from reference TRBV28 and TRBJ2-7, reads DVKVTQSSRYLVKRTGEKVFLECVQDMDHENMFWYRQDPGLGLRLIYFSYDVKMKEKGDIPEGYSVSREKKERFSLILESASTNQTSMYLCASSLDQGPYEQYFGPGTRLTVT.

Remarks on this clone: Being one base from a much bigger clone, this may be a read error. The chain combines TRBV19 with TRBJ2-7; no clear D. CDR3 length equals 13 residues. Germline V gene lookup returns CDR1 LNHDA and CDR2 SQIVND (reference sequence). The CDR3 sequence: CASSSLGVNEQCF. CDR3 nucleotide sequence: TGTGCCAGTAGTTCCCTTGGCGTTAACGAGCAGTGCTTC.

This chain connects TRBV19 to TRBJ2-7; D is possibly TRBD1 (6 bases). This CDR3 has 13 amino acids. V was cut by 2 bases and J by 2 bases, with 7 bases left in between. The germline V gene has CDR1 LNHDA and CDR2 SQIVND (reference sequence). The CDR3 reads CASSITGTYEQYF. The DNA for the CDR3 is TGTGCCAGTAGTATAACAGGGACCTACGAGCAGTACTTC.

This chain joins TRBV11-2 and TRBJ2-5; 8 nucleotides agree with TRBD1. V was pared by 1 base and J by 4 bases, with 8 bases of the junction left unmatched. Germline values: CDR1 SGHAT, CDR2 FQNNGV. The CDR3 extends over 16 amino acids. The CDR3 DNA is TGTGCCAGCAGCTTAGTCGGACAGGGACGACTAGAGACCCAGTACTTC. This codes for CASSLVGQGRLETQYF.

The J gene is TRBJ2-7, the V gene TRBV11-3, with TRBD2 as a possible D gene (5 bases). Germline-derived CDR1 and CDR2 are SGHNT and YENEEA. Deletions cut 1 base from V and 6 bases from J, with 10 bases between. The CDR3 covers 13 residues. CDR3 protein: CASSLGGGAEQYF. In DNA form, the CDR3 reads TGTGCCAGCAGCTTAGGAGGAGGCGCCGAGCAGTACTTC.

V gene TRBV10-1 combines with J gene TRBJ2-5; TRBD2 is a possible D gene (5 bases). The CDR3 runs to 14 residues. Germline V gene sequence: CDR1 WNHNN, CDR2 SYGVQD (reference sequence). The CDR3 loop is CAVLGKEAQETQYF. In DNA form, the CDR3 reads TGCGCAGTACTAGGCAAGGAGGCTCAAGAGACCCAGTACTTC.

The chain combines TRBV19 with TRBJ1-2, with TRBD1 matching 12 bases. J gave up 8 bases and V 3 bases, and 10 bases lay outside the gene matches. Germline loops: CDR1 LNHDA, CDR2 SQIVND (reference sequence). This CDR3 is built from 16 residues. In DNA, the CDR3 is TGTGCCAGTAGTATCAGGGGACAGGGGGCGAGTTACGGCTACACCTTC. It codes for CASSIRGQGASYGYTF.

The V and J genes are TRBV27 and TRBJ2-7; no reliable D call. Germline-derived CDR1 and CDR2 are MNHEY and SMNVEV (reference sequence). V lost 2 bases, J lost 2 bases, and 10 bases lay in between. The length of the CDR3 is 14 residues. The CDR3 spells CASSLAENTYEQYF. CDR3 DNA sequence: TGTGCCAGCAGTTTAGCGGAGAATACCTACGAGCAGTACTTC.

The rearrangement uses TRBV7-6 and TRBJ1-1; 11 nucleotides align to TRBD1. The CDR3 totals 14 residues. Germline V gene data show CDR1 as SGHVS and CDR2 as FNYEAQ. The ends lost 5 bases at V and 4 bases at J; junction bases unmatched: 3. In DNA, the CDR3 is TGTGCCAGCAGCCGAGGGACAGGGGGCACTGAAGCTTTCTTT. Amino acid sequence: CASSRGTGGTEAFF.

The chain has TRBV27 and TRBJ2-7; TRBD2 aligns across 13 bases. This CDR3 has 15 amino acids. Per germline, CDR1 MNHEY and CDR2 SMNVEV (reference sequence). The J segment lost 3 bases and the V segment lost 6 bases, leaving 5 bases of the junction unmatched. The CDR3 nucleotides are TGTGCCAGCAGACTAGCGGGAGGGTTCGTCTACGAGCAGTACTTC. It specifies CASRLAGGFVYEQYF.

This chain uses TRBV11-2 with TRBJ2-2; D possibly matches TRBD1 or TRBD2 (5 bases each). The CDR3 runs to 15 residues. Per germline, CDR1 SGHAT and CDR2 FQNNGV. Trimming cost V 7 bases and J 3 bases, with 15 bases left between them. The CDR3 sequence: CASIDSGTDTGELFF. The CDR3 DNA reads TGTGCCAGCATAGACTCGGGGACCGACACCGGGGAGCTGTTTTTT.

The chain links TRBV12-5 to TRBJ2-1; TRBD1 is a possible D gene (5 bases). V lost 0 bases and J 10 bases, leaving 13 bases between the germline ends. The CDR3 loop spans 14 amino acids. Germline CDR1 reads LGHNT; CDR2 reads FRNRAP. The CDR3 region has the DNA TGTGCTAGTGGTTTGGTGGGTGGGGCGGAGGAGCAGTTCTTC. Protein: CASGLVGGAEEQFF. Variable domain in full (rest from reference TRBV12-5 and TRBJ2-1): DARVTQTPRHKVTEMGQEVTMRCQPILGHNTVFWYRQTMMQGLELLAYFRNRAPLDDSGMPKDRFSAEMPDATLATLKIQPSEPRDSAVYFCASGLVGGAEEQFFGPGTRLTVL.

The CDR3 sequence: CASSPWDRDTEAFF. For the CDR3, the DNA is TGTGCCAGCAGCCCATGGGACAGGGACACTGAAGCTTTCTTT. The gene calls are TRBV13 and TRBJ1-1; 9 positions match TRBD1. The germline CDR1 and CDR2 sequences are PRHDT and FYEKMQ (reference sequence). The length of the CDR3 is 14 residues. V lost 5 bases to trimming and J lost 3 bases; unmatched junction nucleotides: 4. Full variable domain (rest looked up from reference TRBV13 and TRBJ1-1): AAGVIQSPRHLIKEKRETATLKCYPIPRHDTVYWYQQGPGQDPQFLISFYEKMQSDKGSIPDRFSAQQFSDYHSELNMSSLELGDSALYFCASSPWDRDTEAFFGQGTRLTVV.

The chain employs TRBV2 and TRBJ2-5; 9 positions match TRBD1. This CDR3 comprises 16 residues. Germline V CDR1 and CDR2: SNHLY, FYNNEI. V trimming: 6 bases; J trimming: 5 bases; junction bases outside the gene matches: 13. The CDR3 loop reads CASRDVGTGGVETQYF. The CDR3, as DNA: TGTGCCAGCAGAGATGTGGGAACAGGGGGCGTGGAGACCCAGTACTTC.

This clone was seen once. The chain recombines TRBV5-1 with TRBJ2-7; D unresolved. V was shortened by 0 bases and J by 3 bases, with 10 bases between the two germline ends. The CDR3 is 14 residues long. Germline lookup yields CDR1 SGHRS and CDR2 YFSETQ. The CDR3: CASSLARGGYEQYF. The CDR3 nucleotides are TGCGCCAGCAGCTTGGCCCGCGGCGGCTACGAGCAGTACTTC.